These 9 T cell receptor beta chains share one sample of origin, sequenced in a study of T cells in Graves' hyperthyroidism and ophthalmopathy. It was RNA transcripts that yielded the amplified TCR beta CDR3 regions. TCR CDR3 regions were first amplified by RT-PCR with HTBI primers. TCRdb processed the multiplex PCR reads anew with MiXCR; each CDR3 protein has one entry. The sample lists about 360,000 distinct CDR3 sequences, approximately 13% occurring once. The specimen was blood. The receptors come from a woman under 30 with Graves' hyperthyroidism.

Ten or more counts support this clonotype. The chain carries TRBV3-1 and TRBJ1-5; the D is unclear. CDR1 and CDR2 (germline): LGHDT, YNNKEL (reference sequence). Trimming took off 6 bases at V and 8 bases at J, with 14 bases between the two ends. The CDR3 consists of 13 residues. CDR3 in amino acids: CASSLEPNKPQHF. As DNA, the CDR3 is TGTGCCAGCAGTCTCGAACCTAACAAGCCCCAGCATTTT. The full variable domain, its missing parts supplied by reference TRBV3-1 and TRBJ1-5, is DTAVSQTPKYLVTQMGNDKSIKCEQNLGHDTMYWYKQDSKKFLKIMFSYNNKELIINETVPNRFSPKSPDKAHLNLHINSLELGDSAVYFCASSLEPNKPQHFGDGTRLSIL.

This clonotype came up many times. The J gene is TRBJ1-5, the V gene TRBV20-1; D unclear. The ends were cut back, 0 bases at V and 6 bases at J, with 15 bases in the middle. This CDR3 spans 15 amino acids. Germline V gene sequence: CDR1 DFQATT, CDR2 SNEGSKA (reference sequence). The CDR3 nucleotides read TGCAGTGCTAGAGATCTCGGAGGGCATGGTCAGCCCCAGCATTTT. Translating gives CSARDLGGHGQPQHF.

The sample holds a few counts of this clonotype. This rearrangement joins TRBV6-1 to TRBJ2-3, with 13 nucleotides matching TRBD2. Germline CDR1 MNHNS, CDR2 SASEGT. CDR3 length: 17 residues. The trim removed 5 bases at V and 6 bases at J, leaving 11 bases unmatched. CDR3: CASSSQPLAGGVDTQYF. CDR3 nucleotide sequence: TGTGCCAGCAGTTCGCAACCACTAGCGGGGGGGGTGGATACGCAGTATTTT.

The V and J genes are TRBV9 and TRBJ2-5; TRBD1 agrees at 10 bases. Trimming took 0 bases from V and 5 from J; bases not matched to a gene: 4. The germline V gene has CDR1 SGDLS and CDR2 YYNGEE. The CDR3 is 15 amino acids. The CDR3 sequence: CASSVVGTGVETQYF. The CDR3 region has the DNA TGTGCCAGCAGCGTAGTAGGGACAGGGGTGGAGACCCAGTACTTC. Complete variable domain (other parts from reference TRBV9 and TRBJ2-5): DSGVTQTPKHLITATGQRVTLRCSPRSGDLSVYWYQQSLDQGLQFLIQYYNGEERAKGNILERFSAQQFPDLHSELNLSSLELGDSALYFCASSVVGTGVETQYFGPGTRLLVL.

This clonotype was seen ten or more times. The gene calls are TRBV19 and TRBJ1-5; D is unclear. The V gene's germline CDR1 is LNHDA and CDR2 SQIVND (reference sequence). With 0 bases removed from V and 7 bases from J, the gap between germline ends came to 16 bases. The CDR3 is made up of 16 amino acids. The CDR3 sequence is CASSIEWTPGRQPQHF. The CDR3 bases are TGTGCCAGTAGTATAGAGTGGACGCCCGGACGGCAGCCCCAGCATTTT.

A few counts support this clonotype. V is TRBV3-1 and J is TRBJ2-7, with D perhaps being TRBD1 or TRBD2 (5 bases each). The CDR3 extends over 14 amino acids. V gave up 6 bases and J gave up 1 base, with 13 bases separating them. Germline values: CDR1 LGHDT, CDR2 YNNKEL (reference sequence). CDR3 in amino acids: CASRQRGDSYEQYF. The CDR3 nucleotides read TGTGCCAGCAGACAACGGGGCGATTCCTACGAGCAGTACTTC.

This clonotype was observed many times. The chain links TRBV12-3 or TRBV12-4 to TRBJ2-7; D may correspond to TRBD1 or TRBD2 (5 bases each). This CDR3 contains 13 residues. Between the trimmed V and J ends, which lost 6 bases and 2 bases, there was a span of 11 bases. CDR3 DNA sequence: TGTGCCAGCAGGCCAACGGGACCCTACGAGCAGTACTTC. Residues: CASRPTGPYEQYF.

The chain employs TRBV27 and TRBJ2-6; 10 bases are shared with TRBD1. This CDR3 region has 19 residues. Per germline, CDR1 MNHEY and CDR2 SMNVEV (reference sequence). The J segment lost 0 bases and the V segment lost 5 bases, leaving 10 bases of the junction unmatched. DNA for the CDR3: TGTGCCAGCAGTCTGATCGCCGGGACAGGGGCCTCTGGGGCCAACGTCCTGACTTTC. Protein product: CASSLIAGTGASGANVLTF.

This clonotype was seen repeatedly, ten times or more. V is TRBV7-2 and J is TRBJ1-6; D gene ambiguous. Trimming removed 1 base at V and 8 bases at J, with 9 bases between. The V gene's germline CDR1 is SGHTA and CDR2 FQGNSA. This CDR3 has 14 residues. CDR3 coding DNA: TGTGCCAGCAGCTTAGGCAGGAGCGATTCACCCCTCCACTTT. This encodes CASSLGRSDSPLHF.